The following is a T cell receptor beta chain sequence with its context. The target antigen is unknown. Germline V lookup: CDR1 KGHSH, CDR2 LQKENI. CDR3 length equals 15 residues. J was trimmed by 0 bases and V by 6 bases; bases with no gene match: 5. These data come from a study of shared clonotypes between healthy human individuals. Findings and limits, study-wide: Sampling included only blood; tissue repertoires likely differ. Measured sharing among donors was expected to vary with sequencing depth.

Deep was the level used in running the assay. Loaded into unsorted PBMC replicate PCRs was about 310 ng DNA, tens of thousands of T cell genomes. Sequencing used immunoSEQ multiplex PCR; TCRdb keeps in-frame clones, though not all of them. Of about half a million clones listed, almost 80% are singletons. The chain has TRBV18 and TRBJ2-7; 10 nucleotides align to TRBD2. Sequencing was carried out using PBMCs. The clonotype was recovered from a woman aged 40 to 50 in good health. Some clones in this sample may be carry-over from other donors' samples. The chain's CDR3 is CASSPLAGASYEQYF. DNA of the CDR3: TGTGCCAGCTCGCCTCTAGCGGGGGCCTCCTACGAGCAGTACTTC. The complete variable domain, with remaining parts taken from reference TRBV18 and TRBJ2-7, reads NAGVMQNPRHLVRRRGQEARLRCSPMKGHSHVYWYRQLPEEGLKFMVYLQKENIIDESGMPKERFSAEFPKEGPSILRIQQVVRGDSAAYFCASSPLAGASYEQYFGPGTRLTVT.